These 23 T cell receptor beta chains were all obtained from the same sample, sequenced in a study of cytomegalovirus exposure and HLA in healthy donors. Generated by immunoSEQ multiplex PCR, the TCRdb table keeps only in-frame clones and is missing some. The table shows roughly 140,000 clones, with 85% to 90% occurring only once. The sample was PBMCs. The origin of the receptors is a woman younger than 30 in good health and CMV-seropositive.

The chain links TRBV5-6 to TRBJ1-2, with 8 bases lining up with TRBD1. V shed 2 bases, J shed 4 bases, and the junction held 13 bases outside the gene matches. The CDR3 is made up of 17 amino acids. Germline values: CDR1 SGHDT, CDR2 YYEEEE. The CDR3 here is CASSLGAGGKAIYGYTF. The DNA for the CDR3 is TGTGCCAGCAGCTTAGGTGCAGGGGGCAAGGCTATCTATGGCTACACCTTC.

The V call is TRBV7-7, the J call TRBJ2-5, with D unclear. The length of the CDR3 is 15 residues. CDR1 and CDR2 (germline): SSHAT, FNYEAQ (reference sequence). Trimming removed 1 base from V and 2 bases from J, with 11 bases in between. The chain's CDR3 is CASSLVASGQETQYF. Here the CDR3 DNA reads TGTGCCAGCAGCTTAGTAGCTAGTGGTCAAGAGACCCAGTACTTC.

This clone was seen more than once but under ten times. The chain employs TRBV7-3 and TRBJ2-1; 10 nucleotides agree with TRBD2. V dropped 3 bases and J dropped 4; count of bases not matched to a gene: 3. Germline V gene sequence: CDR1 SGHTA, CDR2 FQGTGA. This CDR3 is 15 amino acids long. The CDR3 loop reads CASSFLAGAYNEQFF. The CDR3 coding sequence is TGTGCCAGCAGCTTCCTAGCGGGAGCGTACAATGAGCAGTTCTTC. The variable domain in full, with the rest retrieved from reference TRBV7-3 and TRBJ2-1, is GAGVSQTPSNKVTEKGKYVELRCDPISGHTALYWYRQSLGQGPEFLIYFQGTGAADDSGLPNDRFFAVRPEGSVSTLKIQRTERGDSAVYLCASSFLAGAYNEQFFGPGTRLTVL.

This clone was counted a few times. V usage is TRBV27 and J usage is TRBJ2-2; the match to TRBD1 covers 10 bases. The V gene's germline CDR1 is MNHEY and CDR2 SMNVEV (reference sequence). The CDR3 has 14 amino acids. Trimming took 6 bases from V and 7 from J; bases not matched to a gene: 5. The CDR3 DNA reads as TGTGCCAGCAGCCGACAGGGGGCGGTCGGGGAGCTGTTTTTT. Translated, it gives CASSRQGAVGELFF.

The chain recombines TRBV2 with TRBJ2-5; TRBD2 aligns across 9 bases. This CDR3 comprises 15 residues. The V segment lost 4 bases and the J segment 5 bases; nucleotides outside the gene matches: 8. Germline CDR1 and CDR2: SNHLY and FYNNEI. The CDR3 sequence: CASSASLAGDETQYF. The CDR3 DNA follows: TGTGCCAGCAGTGCGTCATTAGCGGGAGATGAGACCCAGTACTTC.

The V call is TRBV6-5, the J call TRBJ2-7; 15 bases fit TRBD2. V lost 4 bases and J lost 6; bases outside the gene matches: 1. The CDR3 is made up of 14 amino acids. CDR1 and CDR2 (germline): MNHEY, SVGAGI. For the CDR3, the DNA is TGTGCCAGCAGTTGGACTAGCGGGAGGGCCGAGCAGTACTTC. This translates into CASSWTSGRAEQYF.

This clone was seen just once. The chain recombines TRBV5-1 with TRBJ2-3; 7 nucleotides align to TRBD1. The CDR3 length is 16 residues. Germline loops: CDR1 SGHRS, CDR2 YFSETQ. V lost 0 bases and J lost 2; bases outside the gene matches: 6. The CDR3 bases are TGCGCCAGCAGCTTGGCCGGGGACAGCTACACAGATACGCAGTATTTT. This sequence encodes CASSLAGDSYTDTQYF.

This chain connects TRBV2 to TRBJ1-4; the D gene is possibly TRBD1 (5 bases). The CDR3 is 14 amino acids. V was cut by 3 bases and J by 4 bases, with 9 bases left in between. Looked up from germline, CDR1 is SNHLY and CDR2 is FYNNEI. CDR3 sequence: CASSDGGDNEKLFF. In nucleotides, the CDR3 is TGTGCCAGCAGTGACGGGGGGGATAATGAAAAACTGTTTTTT.

There are a few counts of this clone. J is TRBJ2-5 and V is TRBV14; unclear D gene. Trimming left V 6 bases short and J 7 bases short, with 12 bases between. The germline gives CDR1 SGHDN, CDR2 FVKESK. This CDR3 is 12 amino acids long. The CDR3 DNA follows: TGTGCCAGCAGTCCAAGTGGGCGGACCCAGTACTTC. This codes for CASSPSGRTQYF.

CDR3 in DNA: TGTGCCAGCTCACCTTCTTCTGAGGCCGCGGAAGCTTTCTTT. It translates to CASSPSSEAAEAFF. The rearrangement joins TRBV18 to TRBJ1-1; D gene ambiguous. Germline values: CDR1 KGHSH, CDR2 LQKENI. This CDR3 has 14 amino acids. V was cut by 3 bases and J by 8 bases, with 16 bases left in between.

This clone was counted a few times. The rearrangement links TRBV28 to TRBJ2-7, with no clear D. This CDR3 region has 10 residues. V dropped 4 bases and J dropped 7 bases, with 5 bases sitting between them. Germline V gives CDR1 MDHEN, CDR2 SYDVKM. CDR3 DNA sequence: TGTGCCAGCAGTTCAGGAGAGCAGTACTTC. Amino acids: CASSSGEQYF.

The V call is TRBV11-3, the J call TRBJ2-1; 7 bases match TRBD1. With 5 bases clipped from V and 2 bases from J, the junction kept 3 bases outside the gene matches. Germline loops: CDR1 SGHNT, CDR2 YENEEA. The length of the CDR3 is 14 residues. The CDR3 DNA reads as TGTGCCAGCAGCGGACAGGAGACCTACAATGAGCAGTTCTTC. Protein sequence: CASSGQETYNEQFF.

The chain has TRBV11-1 and TRBJ2-3; D is unclear. Germline V CDR1 and CDR2: SGHAT, FQDESV (reference sequence). V gave up 5 bases and J gave up 8 bases, with 8 bases separating them. The CDR3 totals 11 residues. CDR3 sequence: CASSPQSTQYF. Here the CDR3 DNA reads TGTGCCAGCAGCCCCCAATCTACGCAGTATTTT. The whole variable domain, filled in from reference TRBV11-1 and TRBJ2-3, reads EAEVAQSPRYKITEKSQAVAFWCDPISGHATLYWYRQILGQGPELLVQFQDESVVDDSQLPKDRFSAERLKGVDSTLKIQPAELGDSAMYLCASSPQSTQYFGPGTRLTVL.

There are a few counts of this clone. The V call is TRBV19, the J call TRBJ2-2, with 7 bases aligning to TRBD2. This CDR3 is 15 amino acids long. Germline CDR1 reads LNHDA; CDR2 reads SQIVND (reference sequence). The junction had 12 bases not matched to a gene; V was cut back by 5 bases and J by 9 bases. The CDR3 here is CASSPRRGVSRELFF. The DNA for the CDR3 is TGTGCCAGTAGTCCCCGCCGGGGGGTCAGCCGGGAGCTGTTTTTT.

The table lists this clone with a count of one. The chain joins TRBV30 to TRBJ2-3; 7 bases fit TRBD2. CDR1 and CDR2 (germline): GTSNPN, SVGIG (reference sequence). V lost 4 bases and J lost 5; bases outside the gene matches: 9. This CDR3 is built from 14 residues. The CDR3 sequence: CAWTAGLLQDTQYF. The CDR3 DNA reads as TGTGCCTGGACCGCGGGACTATTGCAAGATACGCAGTATTTT.

The chain joins TRBV19 to TRBJ1-5, with TRBD1 as a possible D gene (6 bases). V was trimmed by 4 bases and J by 3 bases, leaving 13 bases between them. The V gene's germline CDR1 is LNHDA and CDR2 SQIVND (reference sequence). The length of the CDR3 is 15 residues. The CDR3 region is CASSRPDSLNQPQHF. The CDR3 DNA reads as TGTGCCAGTAGTAGACCGGACAGCCTCAATCAGCCCCAGCATTTT.

This clone has just a few counts. The chain couples TRBV5-5 to TRBJ2-1; D is undetermined. In germline, CDR1 is SGHKS, CDR2 YYEKEE (reference sequence). The V gene lost 0 bases and the J gene lost 3 bases, with 13 bases spanning the gap. CDR3 length equals 16 residues. Here the CDR3 DNA reads TGTGCCAGCAGCTTGGCGCCCACCTCTAGCTACAATGAGCAGTTCTTC. Residues: CASSLAPTSSYNEQFF.

This chain links TRBV7-9 with TRBJ2-7; TRBD1 matches at 8 bases. The CDR3 consists of 13 residues. Germline lookup yields CDR1 SEHNR and CDR2 FQNEAQ (reference sequence). After removal of 1 base from V and 7 bases from J, the junction contained 3 bases not matched to a gene. The CDR3 coding sequence is TGTGCCAGCAGCTTAGGGACAGGGAAAGAGCAGTACTTC. This encodes CASSLGTGKEQYF. Looking up the rest from reference TRBV7-9 and TRBJ2-7 gives the full variable domain: DTGVSQNPRHKITKRGQNVTFRCDPISEHNRLYWYRQTLGQGPEFLTYFQNEAQLEKSRLLSDRFSAERPKGSFSTLEIQRTEQGDSAMYLCASSLGTGKEQYFGPGTRLTVT.

The chain carries TRBV27 and TRBJ1-1; D not resolved. There are 14 residues in the CDR3. Trimming left V 3 bases short and J 0 bases short, with 8 bases between. From germline, CDR1 is MNHEY and CDR2 SMNVEV (reference sequence). The CDR3 DNA follows: TGTGCCAGCAGTTTGAATCTAATGAACACTGAAGCTTTCTTT. It specifies CASSLNLMNTEAFF.

The rearrangement links TRBV5-1 to TRBJ2-1; 12 nucleotides align to TRBD2. CDR3 length: 16 amino acids. Germline CDR1 is SGHRS and CDR2 is YFSETQ. Trimming at V came to 7 bases and at J to 7 bases, leaving 12 bases not matched to a gene. CDR3 nucleotide sequence: TGCGCCAGCGTGCTAGCGGGAGGGCGAAGTAGAAATGAGCAGTTCTTC. This encodes CASVLAGGRSRNEQFF.

V is TRBV27 and J is TRBJ2-3, with 7 nucleotides matching TRBD1. The germline V gene encodes CDR1 MNHEY and CDR2 SMNVEV (reference sequence). V was clipped by 4 bases and J by 5 bases; unmatched bases: 3. The CDR3 is 13 amino acids. The CDR3 DNA is TGTGCCAGCAGTTATACAGGGGAAGATACGCAGTATTTT. Amino acids: CASSYTGEDTQYF.

This rearrangement joins TRBV10-1 to TRBJ2-3; 10 positions agree with TRBD2. This CDR3 region has 16 residues. CDR1 and CDR2 from the germline V gene are WNHNN and SYGVQD (reference sequence). With 2 bases clipped from V and 0 bases from J, the junction kept 2 bases outside the gene matches. The CDR3 bases are TGCGCCAGCAGTGAGATAGCGGGAGGTAGCACAGATACGCAGTATTTT. It translates to CASSEIAGGSTDTQYF.

This clone has just one count. This chain uses TRBV19 with TRBJ2-5; TRBD1 is a possible D gene (5 bases). Deletions cut 3 bases from V and 5 bases from J, with 13 bases between. The CDR3 length is 14 residues. Germline V lookup: CDR1 LNHDA, CDR2 SQIVND (reference sequence). The CDR3 nucleotides are TGTGCCAGTAGTATCAGGGCAGGTCGGGAGACCCAGTACTTC. Amino acid sequence: CASSIRAGRETQYF. Full variable domain (missing parts from reference TRBV19 and TRBJ2-5): DGGITQSPKYLFRKEGQNVTLSCEQNLNHDAMYWYRQDPGQGLRLIYYSQIVNDFQKGDIAEGYSVSREKKESFPLTVTSAQKNPTAFYLCASSIRAGRETQYFGPGTRLLVL.